This TCR beta chain was captured in a study of shared clonotypes between healthy human individuals. Repertoires were generated with immunoSEQ multiplex PCR, while TCRdb's copy carries only in-frame clones and drops some. The sample holds around 450,000 clones, more than 75% seen once. Germline CDR1 reads KGHSH; CDR2 reads LQKENI. Trimming cost V 2 bases and J 6 bases, with 8 bases left between them. This CDR3 comprises 12 residues. Source material: PBMCs. This chain connects TRBV18 to TRBJ2-7, with D hard to call. The sequence was obtained from a middle-aged woman in good health. Some clones in this sample may be carry-over from other donors' samples. CDR3 DNA: TGTGCCAGCTCACCATTCGGTGGCGAGCAGTACTTC. Its protein product is CASSPFGGEQYF.